This TCR beta chain emerged from a study of blood T cell repertoires in COVID-19. The length of the CDR3 is 14 residues. V gave up 2 bases and J gave up 1 base, with 9 bases separating them. Per germline, CDR1 MNHEY and CDR2 SVGEGT. Authors' data handling: Amplification of reference gene primers was used by the study to estimate nucleated cell counts. The protocol was immunoSEQ multiplex PCR, while the TCRdb copy is restricted to in-frame clones and leaves out a portion. The D gene and trimming were derived from the DNA, and the V and J assignments and clone size from that table. The profile shows 50,000 or so clones, approximately 80% of them singletons. This clone turned up a few times.

Sequencing was performed on peripheral blood. The TCR was taken from a man between 65 and 85 years old with acute or convalescent COVID-19. V gene TRBV6-2 or TRBV6-3 combines with J gene TRBJ2-7; TRBD2 might be the D (6 bases). This chain's CDR3 is CASSYTRGSYEQYF. CDR3 DNA sequence: TGTGCCAGCAGTTACACGCGGGGTTCCTACGAGCAGTACTTC.